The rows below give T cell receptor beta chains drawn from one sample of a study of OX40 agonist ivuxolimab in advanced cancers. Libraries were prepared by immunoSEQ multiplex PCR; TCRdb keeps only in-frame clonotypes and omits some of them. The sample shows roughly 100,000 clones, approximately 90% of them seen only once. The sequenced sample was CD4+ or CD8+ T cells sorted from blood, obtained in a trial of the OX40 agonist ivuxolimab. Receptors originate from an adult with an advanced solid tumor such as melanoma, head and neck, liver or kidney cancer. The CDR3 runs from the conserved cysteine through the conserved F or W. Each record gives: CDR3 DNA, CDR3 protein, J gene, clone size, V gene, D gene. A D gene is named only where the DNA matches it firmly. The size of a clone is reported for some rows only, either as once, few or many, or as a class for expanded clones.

CDR3 DNA: TGTGCCAGCAGCAAAGAACCTAGCGGGGCCTACAATGAGCAGTTCTTC; CDR3 protein: CASSKEPSGAYNEQFF; J gene: TRBJ2-1; clone size: -; V gene: TRBV5-4; D gene: TRBD2
CDR3 DNA: TGTGCCAGCAGTAAAGAACCGGGACTGCAGAGGGGAGATACGCAGTATTTT; CDR3 protein: CASSKEPGLQRGDTQYF; J gene: TRBJ2-3; clone size: once; V gene: TRBV9; D gene: -
CDR3 DNA: TGTGCCAGCAGCACGGGGACGGTTAACACCGGGGAGCTGTTTTTT; CDR3 protein: CASSTGTVNTGELFF; J gene: TRBJ2-2; clone size: -; V gene: TRBV9; D gene: -
CDR3 DNA: TGTGCCAGCAGTTTTGCCCCGGGGAAAGGGGACACCATATATTTT; CDR3 protein: CASSFAPGKGDTIYF; J gene: TRBJ1-3; clone size: -; V gene: TRBV28; D gene: -
CDR3 DNA: TGTGCCAGCAGTGAAGCGCCGGCGGGGACGGGTGAGCAGTTCTTC; CDR3 protein: CASSEAPAGTGEQFF; J gene: TRBJ2-1; clone size: -; V gene: TRBV2; D gene: -
CDR3 DNA: TGTGCCAGCAGTCTAGTGGGGGGCTCCTCCTATGGCTACACCTTC; CDR3 protein: CASSLVGGSSYGYTF; J gene: TRBJ1-2; clone size: -; V gene: TRBV27; D gene: -
CDR3 DNA: TGTGCCAGCAGTTTAAGCCAGGGGGCGTTTGGCTACACCTTC; CDR3 protein: CASSLSQGAFGYTF; J gene: TRBJ1-2; clone size: once; V gene: TRBV28; D gene: TRBD1
CDR3 DNA: TGTGCCAGCAGTGAGCCCGGGACTAGGGGTTACAATGAGCAGTTCTTC; CDR3 protein: CASSEPGTRGYNEQFF; J gene: TRBJ2-1; clone size: -; V gene: TRBV2; D gene: TRBD2
CDR3 DNA: TGTGCCAGCAGCCTCATGGAGGCGGGGACCCAGTACTTC; CDR3 protein: CASSLMEAGTQYF; J gene: TRBJ2-5; clone size: -; V gene: TRBV5-5; D gene: -
CDR3 DNA: TGTGCCAGCACCTTGGGACAGGGGTACAATCAGCCCCAGCATTTT; CDR3 protein: CASTLGQGYNQPQHF; J gene: TRBJ1-5; clone size: -; V gene: TRBV9; D gene: TRBD1
CDR3 DNA: TGCGCCAGCAGTGCCCAGGGGGCCGGGGAGCTGTTTTTT; CDR3 protein: CASSAQGAGELFF; J gene: TRBJ2-2; clone size: -; V gene: TRBV10-1; D gene: TRBD1
CDR3 DNA: TGTGCCAGCTCCGAGGGGCTCTCTCGTGAGCAGTACTTC; CDR3 protein: CASSEGLSREQYF; J gene: TRBJ2-7; clone size: few; V gene: TRBV18; D gene: -
CDR3 DNA: TGCGCCAGCAGCCTGTCACTATCTCAAACTGGGGCCAACGTCCTGACTTTC; CDR3 protein: CASSLSLSQTGANVLTF; J gene: TRBJ2-6; clone size: -; V gene: TRBV5-1; D gene: -
CDR3 DNA: TGTGCCAGCAGTCCACTCGGAGCCGACGAGCAGTACTTC; CDR3 protein: CASSPLGADEQYF; J gene: TRBJ2-7; clone size: -; V gene: TRBV28; D gene: -
CDR3 DNA: TGTGCCAGCAGCCCATGGACAGGGAAAGGAAATGGCTACACCTTC; CDR3 protein: CASSPWTGKGNGYTF; J gene: TRBJ1-2; clone size: -; V gene: TRBV7-7; D gene: TRBD1
CDR3 DNA: TGTGCCAGTACCCCGACGACAGGCTACAATGAGCAGTTCTTC; CDR3 protein: CASTPTTGYNEQFF; J gene: TRBJ2-1; clone size: -; V gene: TRBV19; D gene: -
CDR3 DNA: TGTGCCAGCAGCTTAGATGGGAATCCAAACACTGAAGCTTTCTTT; CDR3 protein: CASSLDGNPNTEAFF; J gene: TRBJ1-1; clone size: -; V gene: TRBV11-2; D gene: -
CDR3 DNA: TGTGCCAGCAGCTTAAGATCAGGGGCCAATTCACCCCTCCACTTT; CDR3 protein: CASSLRSGANSPLHF; J gene: TRBJ1-6; clone size: -; V gene: TRBV7-2; D gene: -
CDR3 DNA: TGTGCCAGCAGTCGCGACCGGGTTGAGCCAGATACGCAGTATTTT; CDR3 protein: CASSRDRVEPDTQYF; J gene: TRBJ2-3; clone size: -; V gene: TRBV7-2; D gene: -
CDR3 DNA: TGTGCCAGCAGTTTAGAGGTCCCAGATACGCAGTATTTT; CDR3 protein: CASSLEVPDTQYF; J gene: TRBJ2-3; clone size: -; V gene: TRBV28; D gene: -
CDR3 DNA: TGCGCCAGCAGTAACGGAGTAGCGGGGCAAGAGACCCAGTACTTC; CDR3 protein: CASSNGVAGQETQYF; J gene: TRBJ2-5; clone size: -; V gene: TRBV10-1; D gene: TRBD2
CDR3 DNA: TGTGCCAGCAGCCGGGACAGGGCCAATTCACCCCTCCACTTT; CDR3 protein: CASSRDRANSPLHF; J gene: TRBJ1-6; clone size: -; V gene: TRBV2; D gene: TRBD1
CDR3 DNA: TGTGCCAGCAGTACCCTAGCGGCCTACGAGCAGTACTTC; CDR3 protein: CASSTLAAYEQYF; J gene: TRBJ2-7; clone size: -; V gene: TRBV2; D gene: TRBD2
CDR3 DNA: TGTGCCAGCTCACCGCGGACAGACTATGGCTACACCTTC; CDR3 protein: CASSPRTDYGYTF; J gene: TRBJ1-2; clone size: -; V gene: TRBV18; D gene: -
CDR3 DNA: TGTGCCAGCAGCTTAACGGGACTAGCCCAAGAGACCCAGTACTTC; CDR3 protein: CASSLTGLAQETQYF; J gene: TRBJ2-5; clone size: -; V gene: TRBV11-2; D gene: TRBD2
CDR3 DNA: TGTGCCAGCAGACACAATGAGCAGTTCTTC; CDR3 protein: CASRHNEQFF; J gene: TRBJ2-1; clone size: once; V gene: TRBV21-1; D gene: -
CDR3 DNA: TGTGCCAGCAGTGAAAACCGGGGGGGCCTCACAGATACGCAGTATTTT; CDR3 protein: CASSENRGGLTDTQYF; J gene: TRBJ2-3; clone size: -; V gene: TRBV6-1; D gene: TRBD2
CDR3 DNA: TGTGCCAGCAGCTTGGTGTCAGTAGATACGCAGTATTTT; CDR3 protein: CASSLVSVDTQYF; J gene: TRBJ2-3; clone size: -; V gene: TRBV5-8; D gene: -
CDR3 DNA: TGTGCCAGCAGCTTAAGGGCCGGGACTAGCTTGTATGTGGAGCTGTTTTTT; CDR3 protein: CASSLRAGTSLYVELFF; J gene: TRBJ2-2; clone size: -; V gene: TRBV11-2; D gene: TRBD2
CDR3 DNA: TGTGCCAGTAGTAGCCTTACTTATAACTATGGCTACACCTTC; CDR3 protein: CASSSLTYNYGYTF; J gene: TRBJ1-2; clone size: -; V gene: TRBV19; D gene: -
CDR3 DNA: TGTGCCAGCAGTCCCCAGGGTGTCATGAACACTGAAGCTTTCTTT; CDR3 protein: CASSPQGVMNTEAFF; J gene: TRBJ1-1; clone size: -; V gene: TRBV27; D gene: -
CDR3 DNA: TGTGCCTGGAACTCTGGGGCCAACGTCCTGACTTTC; CDR3 protein: CAWNSGANVLTF; J gene: TRBJ2-6; clone size: -; V gene: TRBV30; D gene: -
CDR3 DNA: TGTGCCAGCAGTGAAGGTCTCAACCAAGAGACCCAGTACTTC; CDR3 protein: CASSEGLNQETQYF; J gene: TRBJ2-5; clone size: -; V gene: TRBV6-5; D gene: -
CDR3 DNA: TGTGCCAGCTCACTAAGGACAGGATCCTACGAGCAGTACTTC; CDR3 protein: CASSLRTGSYEQYF; J gene: TRBJ2-7; clone size: -; V gene: TRBV18; D gene: TRBD1
CDR3 DNA: TGTGCCAGCAGCTCCGACAGTAGCTCCTACAATGAGCAGTTCTTC; CDR3 protein: CASSSDSSSYNEQFF; J gene: TRBJ2-1; clone size: -; V gene: TRBV11-3; D gene: -
CDR3 DNA: TGTGCCACCAGCAGAGATCAGGGGTACGAGCAGTACTTC; CDR3 protein: CATSRDQGYEQYF; J gene: TRBJ2-7; clone size: -; V gene: TRBV15; D gene: -
CDR3 DNA: TGTGCCAGCAGTGAGGACAGACAACACGGCTACACCTTC; CDR3 protein: CASSEDRQHGYTF; J gene: TRBJ1-2; clone size: once; V gene: TRBV28; D gene: -